This passage covers 22 T cell receptor beta chains from one sample sequenced in a study of PD-1 blockade in classical Hodgkin lymphoma. Generated by immunoSEQ multiplex PCR, the TCRdb table keeps only in-frame clones and is missing some. The sample includes fewer than 110,000 clones, around 89% of them seen just once. All patients relapsed after autologous stem cell transplantation, and brentuximab vedotin exposure varied. The sequencing used peripheral blood mononuclear cells (PBMCs), collected before the second cycle of nivolumab. Receptors were obtained from a human donor with classical Hodgkin lymphoma.

V is TRBV6-1 and J is TRBJ1-2; D gene uncertain. V shed 6 bases and J shed 10 bases, with 18 bases lying between them. The CDR3 has 13 amino acids. The germline V gene has CDR1 MNHNS and CDR2 SASEGT. CDR3 region: CASSQTRNAAYTF. The CDR3 region has the DNA TGTGCCAGCAGCCAAACACGCAACGCGGCCTACACCTTC.

V usage is TRBV7-2 and J usage is TRBJ2-2; D is uncertain. The CDR3 is 13 residues long. Trimming cost V 5 bases and J 1 base, with 5 bases left between them. The germline V gene has CDR1 SGHTA and CDR2 FQGNSA. CDR3 in DNA: TGTGCCAGCAGCCCTTTGAACACCGGGGAGCTGTTTTTT. Translated: CASSPLNTGELFF. Full variable domain (outside the CDR3, taken from reference TRBV7-2 and TRBJ2-2): GAGVSQSPSNKVTEKGKDVELRCDPISGHTALYWYRQSLGQGLEFLIYFQGNSAPDKSGLPSDRFSAERTGGSVSTLTIQRTQQEDSAVYLCASSPLNTGELFFGEGSRLTVL.

The rearrangement uses TRBV11-2 and TRBJ1-2; no clear D gene. Trimming shortened V by 3 bases and J by 1 base, and 6 bases separated the two germline ends. The CDR3 contains 13 residues. In germline, CDR1 is SGHAT, CDR2 FQNNGV. CDR3 residues: CASSFSDNYGYTF. The CDR3 DNA reads as TGTGCCAGCAGCTTCTCAGATAACTATGGCTACACCTTC.

J is TRBJ1-3 and V is TRBV19; D gene unclear. This CDR3 has 15 residues. In germline, CDR1 is LNHDA, CDR2 SQIVND (reference sequence). V lost 4 bases to trimming and J lost 3 bases, with 13 bases between them. CDR3 protein: CASSTTVGFGNTIYF. As DNA, the CDR3 is TGTGCCAGTAGTACCACCGTGGGGTTTGGAAACACCATATATTTT.

The chain is built from TRBV5-1 and TRBJ1-1, with D maybe TRBD1 (5 bases). From germline, CDR1 is SGHRS and CDR2 YFSETQ. CDR3 length equals 13 residues. Trimming shortened V by 2 bases and J by 4 bases, and 9 bases separated the two germline ends. DNA of the CDR3: TGCGCCAGCAGCTTCAGGGTTAGCACTGAAGCTTTCTTT. Translated, it gives CASSFRVSTEAFF.

Here the CDR3 reads CASSESQGASYGYTF. CDR3 DNA: TGTGCCAGCAGTGAATCCCAGGGGGCTAGTTATGGCTACACCTTC. The gene calls are TRBV6-1 and TRBJ1-2, with 8 bases aligning to TRBD1. Germline CDR1 reads MNHNS; CDR2 reads SASEGT. This CDR3 has 15 residues. V lost 2 bases and J lost 5; bases outside the gene matches: 7.

The chain joins TRBV7-9 to TRBJ2-2, with D perhaps matching TRBD1 or TRBD2 (5 bases each). V lost 3 bases and J lost 4, with 6 bases in between. The CDR3 covers 13 residues. CDR1 and CDR2 from the germline V gene are SEHNR and FQNEAQ (reference sequence). The DNA for the CDR3 is TGTGCCAGCAGCTTTGGGGGCACCGGGGAGCTGTTTTTT. It encodes CASSFGGTGELFF.

The chain has TRBV6-5 and TRBJ1-1; the D gene is possibly TRBD1 (6 bases). This CDR3 contains 13 residues. Trimming stripped 6 bases from V and 0 bases from J, with 8 bases between. CDR1 and CDR2 from the germline V gene are MNHEY and SVGAGI. CDR3: CASRQGLNTEAFF. The CDR3 nucleotides are TGTGCCAGCAGACAGGGCCTGAACACTGAAGCTTTCTTT.

The CDR3 coding sequence is TGTGCCAGCAGTGACGGTGAAAAACTGTTTTTT. Encoded protein: CASSDGEKLFF. The chain has TRBV6-4 and TRBJ1-4, with D hard to call. Germline V gene sequence: CDR1 MRHNA, CDR2 SNTAGT. Deletions cut 2 bases from V and 7 bases from J, with 2 bases between. This CDR3 has 11 amino acids.

The chain carries TRBV7-7 and TRBJ2-3, with TRBD1 as a possible D gene (5 bases). The CDR3 length is 14 residues. The V end lost 1 base, the J end lost 4 bases, and 9 bases lay between the germline ends. Germline lookup yields CDR1 SSHAT and CDR2 FNYEAQ (reference sequence). CDR3 in amino acids: CASSLGQGPDTQYF. CDR3 in DNA: TGTGCCAGCAGCTTAGGTCAGGGTCCAGATACGCAGTATTTT.

This clone was detected only once. This sequence joins TRBV9 and TRBJ2-1; D is uncertain. V was trimmed by 0 bases and J by 0 bases, leaving 7 bases between them. From germline, CDR1 is SGDLS and CDR2 YYNGEE. The CDR3 runs 15 residues. CDR3 nucleotide sequence: TGTGCCAGCAGCGTAGGTCTAAGCTCCTACAATGAGCAGTTCTTC. Its translation is CASSVGLSSYNEQFF. Drawing the rest from reference TRBV9 and TRBJ2-1, the complete variable domain is DSGVTQTPKHLITATGQRVTLRCSPRSGDLSVYWYQQSLDQGLQFLIQYYNGEERAKGNILERFSAQQFPDLHSELNLSSLELGDSALYFCASSVGLSSYNEQFFGPGTRLTVL.

J is TRBJ1-2 and V is TRBV19, with D maybe TRBD1 (6 bases). The germline CDR1 and CDR2 sequences are LNHDA and SQIVND (reference sequence). The V gene lost 3 bases and the J gene lost 3 bases, with 17 bases spanning the gap. The length of the CDR3 is 16 residues. The CDR3 sequence is CASSIYEGGKYYGYTF. The CDR3 region has the DNA TGTGCCAGTAGTATTTACGAGGGGGGAAAATACTATGGCTACACCTTC. Full variable domain (rest looked up from reference TRBV19 and TRBJ1-2): DGGITQSPKYLFRKEGQNVTLSCEQNLNHDAMYWYRQDPGQGLRLIYYSQIVNDFQKGDIAEGYSVSREKKESFPLTVTSAQKNPTAFYLCASSIYEGGKYYGYTFGSGTRLTVV.

This chain uses TRBV7-8 with TRBJ1-1, with D perhaps matching TRBD1 (5 bases). Germline CDR1 is SGHVS and CDR2 is FQNEAQ. The CDR3 extends over 18 amino acids. V dropped 5 bases and J dropped 5 bases, with 27 bases sitting between them. This CDR3 is CASSPLFEVQGRSTEAFF. CDR3 sequence (DNA): TGTGCCAGCAGCCCCCTGTTCGAGGTGCAGGGTAGGTCTACTGAAGCTTTCTTT.

The chain joins TRBV4-2 to TRBJ2-7; TRBD2 matches at 9 bases. The CDR3 covers 15 residues. V shed 0 bases, J shed 2 bases, and the junction held 2 bases outside the gene matches. In germline, CDR1 is LGHNA, CDR2 YNFKEQ. The CDR3 spells CASSQDRGGAYEQYF. CDR3 DNA: TGTGCCAGCAGCCAAGATCGCGGGGGGGCCTACGAGCAGTACTTC.

The chain uses TRBV14 and TRBJ1-6; D not resolved. CDR1 SGHDN and CDR2 FVKESK come from the germline V gene. Trimming shortened V by 5 bases and J by 0 bases, and 2 bases separated the two germline ends. The CDR3 runs to 13 residues. This CDR3 reads CASSSSYNSPLHF. In DNA, the CDR3 is TGTGCCAGCAGCAGCTCCTATAATTCACCCCTCCACTTT.

The chain combines TRBV7-3 with TRBJ2-1, with TRBD2 matching over 10 bases. This CDR3 has 19 amino acids. The trim removed 4 bases at V and 9 bases at J, leaving 21 bases unmatched. Germline V CDR1 and CDR2: SGHTA, FQGTGA. CDR3 amino acids: CASSYDRFVLAGAPSEQFF. CDR3 DNA: TGTGCCAGCAGCTACGATAGGTTCGTCCTAGCGGGGGCTCCCAGTGAGCAGTTCTTC. The full variable domain, its missing parts supplied by reference TRBV7-3 and TRBJ2-1, is GAGVSQTPSNKVTEKGKYVELRCDPISGHTALYWYRQSLGQGPEFLIYFQGTGAADDSGLPNDRFFAVRPEGSVSTLKIQRTERGDSAVYLCASSYDRFVLAGAPSEQFFGPGTRLTVL.

The rearrangement links TRBV7-9 to TRBJ2-7; 8 positions match TRBD1. This CDR3 has 14 amino acids. Germline V gives CDR1 SEHNR, CDR2 FQNEAQ (reference sequence). V lost 5 bases and J lost 5; bases outside the gene matches: 8. The CDR3 protein is CASSPQGGLNEQYF. CDR3 in DNA: TGTGCCAGCAGCCCACAGGGGGGACTTAACGAGCAGTACTTC. The full variable domain, rest sourced from reference TRBV7-9 and TRBJ2-7, is DTGVSQNPRHKITKRGQNVTFRCDPISEHNRLYWYRQTLGQGPEFLTYFQNEAQLEKSRLLSDRFSAERPKGSFSTLEIQRTEQGDSAMYLCASSPQGGLNEQYFGPGTRLTVT.

The table lists this clone with a few counts. Written as DNA, the CDR3 is TGTGCCAGCAGCCCCCGGGGAAACTATGGCTACACCTTC. This translates into CASSPRGNYGYTF. J is TRBJ1-2 and V is TRBV13; D is unresolved. The CDR3 is made up of 13 amino acids. Deletions cut 5 bases from V and 2 bases from J, with 9 bases between. From germline, CDR1 is PRHDT and CDR2 FYEKMQ (reference sequence).

The chain couples TRBV2 to TRBJ1-6; D possibly corresponds to TRBD1 (5 bases). Germline V gene data show CDR1 as SNHLY and CDR2 as FYNNEI. The CDR3 consists of 13 residues. V lost 8 bases and J 6 bases, leaving 11 bases between the germline ends. The CDR3 spells CASGVGGNSPLHF. CDR3 bases: TGTGCCAGCGGAGTTGGGGGTAATTCACCCCTCCACTTT.

The V call is TRBV15, the J call TRBJ1-5, with D possibly matching TRBD1 (6 bases). The CDR3 sequence is 14 residues long. The V gene's germline CDR1 is LNHNV and CDR2 YYDKDF (reference sequence). Trimming took 5 bases from V and 4 from J, leaving 12 bases between them. The CDR3 here is CATSAGTLNQPQHF. DNA for the CDR3: TGTGCCACCAGCGCCGGGACATTGAATCAGCCCCAGCATTTT.

In this sample, this clone turned up once. This chain joins TRBV29-1 and TRBJ2-7, with TRBD1 identical over 7 bases. Germline V CDR1 and CDR2: SQVTM, ANQGSEA. The CDR3 sequence is 13 residues long. V shed 7 bases and J 3 bases; nucleotides not matched to a gene: 9. The CDR3 here is CSAARQGNYEQYF. CDR3 bases: TGCAGCGCCGCCCGACAGGGTAACTACGAGCAGTACTTC.

The V gene is TRBV7-3, the J gene TRBJ2-6; 7 bases are a match to TRBD1. V was clipped by 4 bases and J by 5 bases; unmatched bases: 5. CDR3 size: 15 residues. CDR1 and CDR2 from the germline V gene are SGHTA and FQGTGA. In nucleotides, the CDR3 is TGTGCCAGCAGCTCCGACAGGGCGAGGGCCAACGTCCTGACTTTC. Translated, it gives CASSSDRARANVLTF.